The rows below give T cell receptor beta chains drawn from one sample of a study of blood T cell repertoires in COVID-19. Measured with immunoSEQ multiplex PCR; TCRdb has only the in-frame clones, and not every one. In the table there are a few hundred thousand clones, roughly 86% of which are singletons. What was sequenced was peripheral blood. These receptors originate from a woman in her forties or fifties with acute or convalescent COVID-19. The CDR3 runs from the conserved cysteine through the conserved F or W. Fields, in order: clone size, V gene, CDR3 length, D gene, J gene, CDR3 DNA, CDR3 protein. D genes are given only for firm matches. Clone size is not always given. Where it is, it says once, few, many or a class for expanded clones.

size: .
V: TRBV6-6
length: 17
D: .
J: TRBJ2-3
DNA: TGTGCCAGCAGTCCCGAATGGGTAGCGGAAAACACAGATACGCAGTATTTT
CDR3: CASSPEWVAENTDTQYF

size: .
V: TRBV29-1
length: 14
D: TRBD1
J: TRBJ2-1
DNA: TGCAGCGTTGTGAGGGACAGGGGGTTTAATGAGCAGTTCTTC
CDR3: CSVVRDRGFNEQFF

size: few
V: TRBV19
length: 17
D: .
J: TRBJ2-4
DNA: TGTGCCAGTAGCCCATCCCTCGACATGTTAGCCAAAAACATTCAGTACTTC
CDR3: CASSPSLDMLAKNIQYF

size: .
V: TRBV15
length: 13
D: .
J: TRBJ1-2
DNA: TGTGCCACCAGCAGGGGACTCAACTATGGCTACACCTTC
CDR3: CATSRGLNYGYTF

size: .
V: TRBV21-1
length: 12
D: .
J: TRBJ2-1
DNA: TGTGCCAGCAGCCTAAGGGGCAATGAGCAGTTCTTC
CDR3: CASSLRGNEQFF

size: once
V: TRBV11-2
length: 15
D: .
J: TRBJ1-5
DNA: TGTGCCAGCAGCTTAGATTTCAGTTCCAATCAGCCCCAGCATTTT
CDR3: CASSLDFSSNQPQHF

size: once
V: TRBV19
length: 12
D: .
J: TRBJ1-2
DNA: TGTGCCAGTAAACAGGCGATCTATGGCTACACCTTC
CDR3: CASKQAIYGYTF

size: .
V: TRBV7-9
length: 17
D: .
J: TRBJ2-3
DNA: TGTGCCAGCAGCTTCAGGCGGGCCGCAAAAAGCACAGATACGCAGTATTTT
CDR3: CASSFRRAAKSTDTQYF

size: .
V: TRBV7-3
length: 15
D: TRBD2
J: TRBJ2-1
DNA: TGTGCCAGCAGCTTAAGGCCTAGCGGGATCAATGAGCAGTTCTTC
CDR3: CASSLRPSGINEQFF

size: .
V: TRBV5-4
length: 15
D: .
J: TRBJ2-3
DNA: TGTGCCAGCACTCTCGGAGGGTCCCGTTCGGATACGCAGTATTTT
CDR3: CASTLGGSRSDTQYF

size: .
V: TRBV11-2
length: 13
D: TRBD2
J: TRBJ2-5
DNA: TGTGCCAGCAGCTTAGGCGGGAGCCAGACCCAGTACTTC
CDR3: CASSLGGSQTQYF

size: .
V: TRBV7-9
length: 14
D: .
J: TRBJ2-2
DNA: TGTGCCAGCAGCTTCCCTTCGAACACCGGGGAGCTGTTTTTT
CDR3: CASSFPSNTGELFF

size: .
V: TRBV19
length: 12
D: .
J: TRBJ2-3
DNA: TGTGCCAGTAGTACTAGGACAGATACGCAGTATTTT
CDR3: CASSTRTDTQYF

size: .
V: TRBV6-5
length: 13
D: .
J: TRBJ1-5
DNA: TGTGCCAGCAGTCCTTCTGGCAATCAGCCCCAGCATTTT
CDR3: CASSPSGNQPQHF

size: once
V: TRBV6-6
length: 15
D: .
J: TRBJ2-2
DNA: TGTGCCAGCACTGGCGCCACAGACGGGGCCGGGGAGCTGTTTTTT
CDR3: CASTGATDGAGELFF

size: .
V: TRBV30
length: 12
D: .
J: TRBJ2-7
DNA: TGTGCCTGGAGTGTACTCCTCTACGAGCAGTACTTC
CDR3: CAWSVLLYEQYF

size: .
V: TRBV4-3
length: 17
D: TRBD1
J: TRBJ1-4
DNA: TGCGCCAGCAGCCAAGAACCCTCTACAGGGGGCAATGAAAAACTGTTTTTT
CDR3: CASSQEPSTGGNEKLFF

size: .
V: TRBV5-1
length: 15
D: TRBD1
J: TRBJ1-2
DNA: TGCGCCAGCAGCGAGGGGACAGGGGGCTTGAGGGGCTACACCTTC
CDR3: CASSEGTGGLRGYTF